The clone carrying this TCR beta chain appeared a few times. The data are from a study of metastatic and nonmetastatic thyroid tumors. No patient had received any treatment before thyroid surgery. Germline values: CDR1 SEHNR, CDR2 FQNEAQ (reference sequence). The CDR3 consists of 14 residues. V lost 5 bases and J lost 6; bases outside the gene matches: 4. Via MiXCR, TCRdb re-called the PCR reads. This sample carries 35,000 to 50,000 clones, 25% to 30% of them seen once, and the ten largest clones take more than 8%. The chain recombines TRBV7-9 with TRBJ1-6; 7 bases agree with TRBD1. The receptor comes from a male donor with papillary thyroid cancer or a benign thyroid nodule (not recorded which). Some clones in this sample may be carry-over from other donors' samples. What was sequenced was blood. The CDR3 nucleotides read TGTGCCAGCAGCCGACAGGGCGGTAATTCACCCCTCCACTTT. Protein: CASSRQGGNSPLHF.